These T cell receptor beta chains were read from a single sample in a study of T cell changes during pregnancy in multiple sclerosis. Libraries were prepared by immunoSEQ multiplex PCR; TCRdb keeps only in-frame clonotypes and omits some of them. The sample has around 65,000 clones; roughly 87% are singletons. Sequencing was performed on peripheral blood, taken in the first trimester of pregnancy. The receptors were sampled from a female donor with multiple sclerosis, enrolled in a pregnancy study. Both conserved end residues are part of each CDR3. A D gene is named only where the DNA matches it firmly. Size tells how often a clone was seen (once, few, many) or the class of an expanded clone, and some rows leave it out.

NA	NA	TRBV13	TRBJ2-7	CASTLGLSYYEQYF	TGTGCCAGCACTCTAGGTCTTAGCTACTACGAGCAGTACTTC
NA	NA	TRBV7-9	TRBJ1-4	CASSLEYEELEKLFF	TGTGCCAGCAGCTTAGAATACGAAGAGCTTGAAAAACTGTTTTTT
NA	NA	TRBV30	TRBJ1-2	CAWLGGGSLGSYGYTF	TGTGCCTGGCTCGGGGGTGGGTCCCTGGGGAGTTATGGCTACACCTTC
NA	TRBD2	TRBV5-1	TRBJ2-5	CASSFNPPRLSGRGGGTQYF	TGCGCCAGCAGCTTCAACCCCCCGCGTCTAAGCGGGAGGGGTGGGGGGACCCAGTACTTC
once	TRBD1	TRBV6-5	TRBJ1-4	CASSLSGQLEKLFF	TGTGCCAGCAGTCTCTCGGGACAGCTTGAAAAACTGTTTTTT
NA	NA	TRBV5-6	TRBJ1-1	CASSLAERRGTEAFF	TGTGCCAGCAGCTTGGCAGAGCGGCGAGGCACTGAAGCTTTCTTT
NA	TRBD2	TRBV7-2	TRBJ2-7	CASSLAGGPREQYF	TGTGCCAGCAGCCTAGCGGGAGGGCCGAGGGAGCAGTACTTC
NA	NA	TRBV7-9	TRBJ2-1	CASSPSRLELAHEQFF	TGTGCCAGCAGCCCCTCCCGACTAGAATTGGCCCATGAGCAGTTCTTC
NA	NA	TRBV4-1	TRBJ2-5	CASSRAGKGEITETQYF	TGCGCCAGCAGCCGAGCCGGAAAGGGGGAGATCACAGAGACCCAGTACTTC
NA	TRBD2	TRBV5-1	TRBJ2-5	CASSLVSGRTQETQYF	TGCGCCAGCAGCTTGGTTAGCGGGAGGACCCAAGAGACCCAGTACTTC
once	TRBD1	TRBV5-8	TRBJ1-2	CASSADRLDQAGGYTF	TGTGCCAGCAGCGCGGACAGGCTGGATCAGGCAGGGGGCTACACCTTC
NA	TRBD2	TRBV29-1	TRBJ2-3	CSVEYRTSGTDTQYF	TGCAGCGTTGAGTACCGGACTAGCGGCACAGATACGCAGTATTTT
NA	TRBD2	TRBV11-2	TRBJ2-7	CASSFSGNSYEQYF	TGTGCCAGCAGCTTCAGCGGGAACTCCTACGAGCAGTACTTC
NA	TRBD2	TRBV7-6	TRBJ2-7	CASSLEASGPYEQYF	TGTGCCAGCAGCTTAGAGGCTAGCGGCCCCTACGAGCAGTACTTC
NA	TRBD1	TRBV4-3	TRBJ2-3	CASSPDTKTTGGMADTQYF	TGCGCCAGCAGCCCGGACACCAAGACGACAGGGGGTATGGCAGATACGCAGTATTTT
NA	NA	TRBV11-2	TRBJ2-2	CASRKEGGTGELFF	TGTGCCAGCCGTAAAGAGGGGGGGACCGGGGAGCTGTTTTTT
NA	TRBD1	TRBV19	TRBJ1-1	CASSIGGAGQSEAFF	TGTGCCAGTAGTATAGGGGGTGCGGGACAGTCAGAAGCTTTCTTT
NA	NA	TRBV5-1	TRBJ2-1	CASSSTTQRDNEQFF	TGCGCCAGCAGCTCGACAACCCAAAGAGACAATGAGCAGTTCTTC
NA	NA	TRBV2	TRBJ2-7	CARSRGITYEQYF	TGTGCCAGATCGAGAGGGATAACCTACGAGCAGTACTTC
NA	NA	TRBV2	TRBJ1-5	CASSEYRVNSNQPQHF	TGTGCCAGCAGTGAATACCGGGTTAATAGCAATCAGCCCCAGCATTTT
NA	TRBD1	TRBV19	TRBJ2-4	CASRLSGTGRNIQYF	TGTGCCAGTAGACTCTCCGGGACAGGGAGAAACATTCAGTACTTC
NA	NA	TRBV7-2	TRBJ1-2	CASSLDRSGYGYTF	TGTGCCAGCAGCTTAGACCGGTCAGGCTATGGCTACACCTTC
NA	NA	TRBV6-4	TRBJ2-2	CASREGQNTGELFF	TGTGCCAGCAGAGAGGGACAGAACACCGGGGAGCTGTTTTTT
NA	TRBD1	TRBV9	TRBJ1-2	CASSVAMGQGSNYGYTF	TGTGCCAGCAGCGTAGCTATGGGACAGGGATCTAACTATGGCTACACCTTC
NA	TRBD2	TRBV28	TRBJ2-1	CASSSEAGGPYEQFF	TGTGCCAGCAGTTCGGAGGCGGGAGGGCCCTATGAGCAGTTCTTC
NA	NA	TRBV19	TRBJ2-5	CASSGIGETQYF	TGTGCCAGTTCAGGGATCGGGGAGACCCAGTACTTC
NA	NA	TRBV4-2	TRBJ1-2	CASSQELSGYGYTF	TGTGCCAGCAGCCAAGAATTGTCCGGGTATGGCTACACCTTC
NA	TRBD1	TRBV9	TRBJ2-5	CASSVAGTGGMETQYF	TGTGCCAGCAGCGTAGCCGGGACAGGGGGTATGGAGACCCAGTACTTC
NA	NA	TRBV10-1	TRBJ2-3	CASSLNSGSFDTQYF	TGCGCCAGCAGCCTTAATAGTGGGAGTTTTGATACGCAGTATTTT
NA	TRBD2	TRBV5-4	TRBJ2-7	CASSLGAGADYEQYF	TGTGCCAGCAGCTTGGGAGCGGGAGCCGACTACGAGCAGTACTTC
once	NA	TRBV2	TRBJ2-7	CASGPLQGKRDEQYF	TGTGCCAGTGGACCCCTCCAGGGTAAAAGGGACGAGCAGTACTTC
NA	NA	TRBV5-4	TRBJ2-1	CASSFDLPGNEQFF	TGTGCCAGCAGCTTCGACCTCCCGGGCAATGAGCAGTTCTTC
NA	TRBD1	TRBV19	TRBJ1-5	CASRRDRGLYSNQPQHF	TGTGCCAGTAGAAGGGACAGGGGACTCTATAGCAATCAGCCCCAGCATTTT
NA	TRBD2	TRBV5-4	TRBJ2-1	CASSLGGSGSSYNEQFF	TGTGCCAGCAGCCTAGGGGGTAGCGGGAGTTCCTACAATGAGCAGTTCTTC
NA	TRBD2	TRBV5-1	TRBJ2-7	CASSSSSGPYEQYF	TGCGCCAGCAGCTCCTCTAGCGGCCCCTACGAGCAGTACTTC
NA	NA	TRBV29-1	TRBJ2-5	CSGGTPYQETQYF	TGCAGCGGCGGGACTCCATACCAAGAGACCCAGTACTTC
NA	NA	TRBV28	TRBJ2-6	CASSDPPMSVAASLSGANVLTF	TGTGCCAGCAGTGACCCCCCTATGTCCGTCGCGGCCTCTCTCTCTGGGGCCAACGTCCTGACTTTC
NA	TRBD1	TRBV7-2	TRBJ1-1	CASSFTRQGGAEAFF	TGTGCCAGCAGCTTTACCAGACAGGGAGGCGCTGAAGCTTTCTTT
NA	NA	TRBV6-1	TRBJ2-7	CASSAHPVQGDYEQYF	TGTGCCAGCAGTGCGCACCCGGTACAGGGAGACTACGAGCAGTACTTC
NA	NA	TRBV19	TRBJ2-7	CASSIGSGFSYEQYF	TGTGCCAGTAGTATAGGTAGCGGATTCTCCTACGAGCAGTACTTC
NA	NA	TRBV10-1	TRBJ2-1	CASSGGNYNEQFF	TGCGCCAGTAGCGGAGGGAACTACAATGAGCAGTTCTTC
NA	TRBD1	TRBV7-2	TRBJ2-5	CASSRAPGQGQETQYF	TGTGCCAGCAGCCGTGCCCCGGGACAGGGACAAGAGACCCAGTACTTC
NA	NA	TRBV11-3	TRBJ2-3	CASSLDQGTDTQYF	TGTGCCAGCAGCTTAGATCAGGGCACAGATACGCAGTATTTT
few	NA	TRBV18	TRBJ2-5	CASSPGHAGQETQYF	TGTGCCAGCTCACCCGGACACGCAGGGCAAGAGACCCAGTACTTC
once	NA	TRBV30	TRBJ2-4	CAWSVGQGGSSQYF	TGTGCCTGGAGTGTAGGGCAGGGGGGTTCGTCTCAGTACTTC
NA	NA	TRBV5-1	TRBJ2-5	CASSFGGGQGETQYF	TGCGCCAGCAGCTTTGGGGGAGGTCAAGGAGAGACCCAGTACTTC
NA	NA	TRBV7-2	TRBJ2-1	CASSYTRETGEQFF	TGTGCCAGCAGTTACACTCGGGAAACGGGGGAGCAGTTCTTC
NA	TRBD2	TRBV29-1	TRBJ2-5	CSAPLAGGPAGGETQYF	TGCAGCGCCCCACTAGCGGGAGGGCCGGCGGGAGGAGAGACCCAGTACTTC
NA	TRBD2	TRBV30	TRBJ2-3	CAWKESAGVPDTQYF	TGTGCCTGGAAAGAATCTGCGGGAGTGCCAGATACGCAGTATTTT
NA	NA	TRBV7-9	TRBJ1-1	CASSLWKGTNTEAFF	TGTGCCAGCAGCTTATGGAAAGGGACTAACACTGAAGCTTTCTTT
NA	NA	TRBV27	TRBJ1-2	CASRTDQTGIYGYTF	TGTGCCAGCAGAACCGACCAAACAGGGATCTATGGCTACACCTTC
NA	NA	TRBV29-1	TRBJ1-2	CSVLGGTIGYTF	TGCAGCGTCCTTGGGGGGACTATAGGCTACACCTTC
NA	NA	TRBV14	TRBJ2-2	CASSLRTILAGELFF	TGTGCCAGCAGCCTTCGGACAATCTTAGCCGGGGAGCTGTTTTTT
NA	TRBD2	TRBV4-2	TRBJ2-1	CASSQGLAGGPYSEQFF	TGTGCCAGCAGCCAAGGACTAGCGGGAGGGCCCTACAGTGAGCAGTTCTTC
once	TRBD2	TRBV6-5	TRBJ2-1	CASRRGTSGYNEQFF	TGTGCCAGCAGACGGGGGACTAGCGGGTACAATGAGCAGTTCTTC
NA	NA	TRBV5-1	TRBJ1-1	CASSSGPLNTEAFF	TGCGCCAGCAGCTCCGGTCCTTTGAACACTGAAGCTTTCTTT